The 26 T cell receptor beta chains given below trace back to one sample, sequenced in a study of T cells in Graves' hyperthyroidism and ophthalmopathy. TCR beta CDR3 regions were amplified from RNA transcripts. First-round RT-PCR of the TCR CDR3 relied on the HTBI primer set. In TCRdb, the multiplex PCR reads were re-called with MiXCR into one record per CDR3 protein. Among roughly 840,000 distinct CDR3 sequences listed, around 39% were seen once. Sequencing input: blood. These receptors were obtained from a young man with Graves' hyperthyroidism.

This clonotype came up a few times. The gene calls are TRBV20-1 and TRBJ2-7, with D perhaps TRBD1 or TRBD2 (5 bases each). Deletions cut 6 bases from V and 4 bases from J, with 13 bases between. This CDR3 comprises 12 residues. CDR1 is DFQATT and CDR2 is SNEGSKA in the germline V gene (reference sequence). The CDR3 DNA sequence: TGCAGTGCCTCGGGGCGGCGTTACGAGCAGTACTTC. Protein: CSASGRRYEQYF.

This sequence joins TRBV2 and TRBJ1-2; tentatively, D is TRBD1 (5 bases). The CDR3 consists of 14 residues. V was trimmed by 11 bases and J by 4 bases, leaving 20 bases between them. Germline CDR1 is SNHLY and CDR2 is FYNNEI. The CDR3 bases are TGTGCCGAAAAGATGCGGGACCGACCCTATGGCTACACCTTC. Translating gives CAEKMRDRPYGYTF.

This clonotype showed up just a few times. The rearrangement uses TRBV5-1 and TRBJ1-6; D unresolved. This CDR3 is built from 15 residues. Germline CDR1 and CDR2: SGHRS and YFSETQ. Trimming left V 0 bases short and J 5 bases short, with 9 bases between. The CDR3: CASSLVLMDNSPLHF. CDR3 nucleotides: TGCGCCAGCAGCTTGGTGCTGATGGATAATTCACCCCTCCACTTT.

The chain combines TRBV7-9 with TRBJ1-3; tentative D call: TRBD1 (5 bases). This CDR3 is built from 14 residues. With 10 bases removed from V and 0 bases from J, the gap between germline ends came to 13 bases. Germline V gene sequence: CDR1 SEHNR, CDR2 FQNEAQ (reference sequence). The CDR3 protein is CATNEGNSGNTIYF. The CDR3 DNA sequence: TGTGCCACGAACGAGGGGAACTCTGGAAACACCATATATTTT.

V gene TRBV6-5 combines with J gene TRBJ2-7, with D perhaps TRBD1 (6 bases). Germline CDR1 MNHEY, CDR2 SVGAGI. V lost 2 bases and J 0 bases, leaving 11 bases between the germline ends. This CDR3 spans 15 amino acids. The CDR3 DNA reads TGTGCCAGCAGTTACAGTGGACAGTACTCCTACGAGCAGTACTTC. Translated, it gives CASSYSGQYSYEQYF.

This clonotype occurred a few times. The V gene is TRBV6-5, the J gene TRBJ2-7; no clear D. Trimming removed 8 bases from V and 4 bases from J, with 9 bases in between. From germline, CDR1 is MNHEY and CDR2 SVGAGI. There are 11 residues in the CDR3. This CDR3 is CASGMLYEQYF. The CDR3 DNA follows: TGTGCCAGCGGCATGCTTTACGAGCAGTACTTC.

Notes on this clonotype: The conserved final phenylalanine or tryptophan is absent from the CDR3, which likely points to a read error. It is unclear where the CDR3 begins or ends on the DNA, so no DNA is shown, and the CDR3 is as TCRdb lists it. CDR3: CASSPGQGY. The chain employs TRBV7-6 and TRBJ2-2; the table assigns TRBD1, which was not confirmed against the DNA. The CDR3 adds up to 9 amino acids, both ends counted. Looked up from germline, CDR1 is SGHVS and CDR2 is FNYEAQ.

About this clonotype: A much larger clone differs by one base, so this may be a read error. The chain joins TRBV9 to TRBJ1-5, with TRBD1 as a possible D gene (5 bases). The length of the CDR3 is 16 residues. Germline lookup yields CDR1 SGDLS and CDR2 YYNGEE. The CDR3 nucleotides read TGTCCCAGCAGCGCTGCCCCGGGGAGGGGAAATCAGCCCCAGCATTTT. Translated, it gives CPSSAAPGRGNQPQHF.

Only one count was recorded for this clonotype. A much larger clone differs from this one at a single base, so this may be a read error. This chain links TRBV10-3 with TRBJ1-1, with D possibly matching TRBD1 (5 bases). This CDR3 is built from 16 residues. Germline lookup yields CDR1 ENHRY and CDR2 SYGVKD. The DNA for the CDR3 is TGTGCCAGCAGTGAGTCGCCGACGGGGGAGAACACTGAAGCTTTCTTT. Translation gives CASSESPTGENTEAFF.

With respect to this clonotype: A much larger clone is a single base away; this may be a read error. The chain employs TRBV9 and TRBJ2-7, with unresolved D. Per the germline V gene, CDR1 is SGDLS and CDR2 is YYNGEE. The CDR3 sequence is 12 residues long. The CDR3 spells CASSSELYGQYF. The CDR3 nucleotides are TGTGCCAGCAGCTCAGAGCTGTACGGGCAGTACTTC.

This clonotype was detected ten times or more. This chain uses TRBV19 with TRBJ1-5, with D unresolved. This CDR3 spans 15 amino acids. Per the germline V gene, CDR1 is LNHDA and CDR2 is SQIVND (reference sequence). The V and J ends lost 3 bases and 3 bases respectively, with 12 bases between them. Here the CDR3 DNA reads TGTGCCAGTAGTATTGTATTACAGCTCAATCAGCCCCAGCATTTT. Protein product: CASSIVLQLNQPQHF.

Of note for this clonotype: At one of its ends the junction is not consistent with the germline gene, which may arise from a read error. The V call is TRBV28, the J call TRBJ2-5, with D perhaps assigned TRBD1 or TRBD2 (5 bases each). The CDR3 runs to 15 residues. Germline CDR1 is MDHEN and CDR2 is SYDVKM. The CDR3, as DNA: TGTGCCAACAGTCCCATGGGGCCTCGGGGTGAGACCCAGTACTTC. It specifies CANSPMGPRGETQYF. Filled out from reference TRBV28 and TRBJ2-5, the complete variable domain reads DVKVTQSSRYLVKRTGEKVFLECVQDMDHENMFWYRQDPGLGLRLIYFSYDVKMKEKGDIPEGYSVSREKKERFSLILESASTNQTSMYLCANSPMGPRGETQYFGPGTRLLVL.

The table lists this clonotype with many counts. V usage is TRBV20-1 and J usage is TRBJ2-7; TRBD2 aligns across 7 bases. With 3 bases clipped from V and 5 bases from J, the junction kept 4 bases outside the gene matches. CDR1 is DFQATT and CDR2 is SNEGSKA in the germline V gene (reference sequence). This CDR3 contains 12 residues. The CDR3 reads CSASGLADEQYF. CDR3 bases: TGCAGTGCTAGTGGTCTAGCGGACGAGCAGTACTTC.

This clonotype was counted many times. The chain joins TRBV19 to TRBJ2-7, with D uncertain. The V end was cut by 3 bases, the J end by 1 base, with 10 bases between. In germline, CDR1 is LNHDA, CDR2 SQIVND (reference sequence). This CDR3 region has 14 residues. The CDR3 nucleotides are TGTGCCAGTAGTATTTCCTCAGGATCCTACGAGCAGTACTTC. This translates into CASSISSGSYEQYF.

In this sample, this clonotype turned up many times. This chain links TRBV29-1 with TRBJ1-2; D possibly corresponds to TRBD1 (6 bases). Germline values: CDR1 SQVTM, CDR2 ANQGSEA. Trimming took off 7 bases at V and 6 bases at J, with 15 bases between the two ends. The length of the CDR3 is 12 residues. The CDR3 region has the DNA TGCAGCGCCCCCGGGGACACCGATGGCTACACCTTC. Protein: CSAPGDTDGYTF.

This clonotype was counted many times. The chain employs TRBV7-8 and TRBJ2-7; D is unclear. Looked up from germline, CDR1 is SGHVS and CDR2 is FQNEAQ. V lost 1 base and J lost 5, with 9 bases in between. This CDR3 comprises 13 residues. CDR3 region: CASSLVQPHEQYF. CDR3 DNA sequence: TGTGCCAGCAGCTTAGTGCAGCCTCACGAGCAGTACTTC.

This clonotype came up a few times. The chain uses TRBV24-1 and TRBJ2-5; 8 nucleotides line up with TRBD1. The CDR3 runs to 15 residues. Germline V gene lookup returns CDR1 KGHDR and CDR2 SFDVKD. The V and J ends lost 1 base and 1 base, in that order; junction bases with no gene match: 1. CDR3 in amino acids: CATSDLTGGQETQYF. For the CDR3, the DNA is TGTGCCACCAGTGATTTAACAGGGGGCCAAGAGACCCAGTACTTC.

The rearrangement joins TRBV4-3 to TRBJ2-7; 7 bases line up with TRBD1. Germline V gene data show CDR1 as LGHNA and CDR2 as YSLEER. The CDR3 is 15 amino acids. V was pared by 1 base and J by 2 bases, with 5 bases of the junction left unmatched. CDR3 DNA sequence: TGCGCCAGCAGCCAAGCCCGACAGGGTCCCTACGAGCAGTACTTC. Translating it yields CASSQARQGPYEQYF.

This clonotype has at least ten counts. Written as DNA, the CDR3 is TGTGCCAGCAGCTACACGAACTATGGCTACACCTTC. As protein: CASSYTNYGYTF. This chain connects TRBV7-9 to TRBJ1-2, with unresolved D. The CDR3 covers 12 residues. The V and J ends lost 4 bases and 2 bases respectively, with 5 bases between them. Looked up from germline, CDR1 is SEHNR and CDR2 is FQNEAQ (reference sequence).

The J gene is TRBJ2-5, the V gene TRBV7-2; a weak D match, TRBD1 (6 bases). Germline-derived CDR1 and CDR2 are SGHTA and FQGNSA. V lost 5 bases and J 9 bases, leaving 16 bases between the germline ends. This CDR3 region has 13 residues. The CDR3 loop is CASSPGDNGPQYF. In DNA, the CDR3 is TGTGCCAGCAGCCCCGGGGACAATGGGCCCCAGTACTTC.

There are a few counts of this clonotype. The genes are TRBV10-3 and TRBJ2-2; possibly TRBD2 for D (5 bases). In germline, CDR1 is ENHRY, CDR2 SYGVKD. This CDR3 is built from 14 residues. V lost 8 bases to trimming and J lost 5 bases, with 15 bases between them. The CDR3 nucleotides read TGTGCCATCTTTCGGGGTTTGGCGACCGGGGAGCTGTTTTTT. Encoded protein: CAIFRGLATGELFF.

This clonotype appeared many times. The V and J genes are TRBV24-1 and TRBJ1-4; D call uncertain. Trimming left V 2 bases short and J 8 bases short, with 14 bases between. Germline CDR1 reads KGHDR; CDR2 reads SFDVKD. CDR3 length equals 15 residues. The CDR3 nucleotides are TGTGCCACCAGTGATTCCTCGGGAGACGGGGAAAAACTGTTTTTT. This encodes CATSDSSGDGEKLFF.

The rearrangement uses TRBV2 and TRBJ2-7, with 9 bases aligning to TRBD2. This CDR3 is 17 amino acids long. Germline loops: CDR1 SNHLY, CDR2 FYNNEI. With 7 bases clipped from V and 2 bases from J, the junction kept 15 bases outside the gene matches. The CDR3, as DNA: TGTGCCAGCACCCCGGGAGAGTTAGCGGGAGCAGCCTACGAGCAGTACTTC. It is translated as CASTPGELAGAAYEQYF.

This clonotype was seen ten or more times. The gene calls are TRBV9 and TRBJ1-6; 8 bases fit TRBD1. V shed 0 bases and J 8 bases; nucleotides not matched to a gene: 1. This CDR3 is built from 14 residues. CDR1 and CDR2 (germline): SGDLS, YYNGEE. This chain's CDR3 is CASSVGTGHSPLHF. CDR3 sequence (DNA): TGTGCCAGCAGCGTAGGGACAGGGCATTCACCCCTCCACTTT.

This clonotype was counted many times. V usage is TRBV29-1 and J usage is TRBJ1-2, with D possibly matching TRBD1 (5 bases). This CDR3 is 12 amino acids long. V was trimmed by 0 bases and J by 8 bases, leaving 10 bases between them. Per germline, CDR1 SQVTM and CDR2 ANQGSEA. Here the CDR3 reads CSVEDRWGGYTF. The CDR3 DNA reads TGCAGCGTTGAAGATCGGTGGGGGGGCTACACCTTC.

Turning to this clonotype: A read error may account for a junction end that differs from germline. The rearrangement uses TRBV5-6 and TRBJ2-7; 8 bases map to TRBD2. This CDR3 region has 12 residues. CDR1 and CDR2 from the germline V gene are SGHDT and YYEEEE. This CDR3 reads CACSLPSGEQYF. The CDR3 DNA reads TGTGCCTGCAGCTTGCCTAGCGGGGAGCAGTACTTC.